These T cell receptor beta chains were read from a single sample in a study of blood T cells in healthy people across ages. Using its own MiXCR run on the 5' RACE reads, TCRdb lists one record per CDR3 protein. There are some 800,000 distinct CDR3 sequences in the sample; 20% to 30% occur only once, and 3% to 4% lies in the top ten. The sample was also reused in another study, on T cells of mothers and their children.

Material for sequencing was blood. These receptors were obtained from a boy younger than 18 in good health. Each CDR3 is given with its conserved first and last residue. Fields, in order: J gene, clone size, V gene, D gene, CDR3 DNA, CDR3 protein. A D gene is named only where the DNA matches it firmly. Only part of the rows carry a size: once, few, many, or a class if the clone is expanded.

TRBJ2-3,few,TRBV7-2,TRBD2,TGTGCCAGCAGCGGGGTTCGAGCGGGAGGCGATACGCAGTATTTT,CASSGVRAGGDTQYF
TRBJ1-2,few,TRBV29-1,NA,TGCAGCGTTGTGGGACGGCTTAACTATGGCTACACCTTC,CSVVGRLNYGYTF
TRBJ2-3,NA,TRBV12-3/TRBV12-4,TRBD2,TGTGCCAGCAGTTTGGAGTGGCTAGCGGGAGTGGATACGCAGTATTTT,CASSLEWLAGVDTQYF
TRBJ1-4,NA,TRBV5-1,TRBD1,TGCGCCAGCAGCGGCGGGGGACAGGGTATTGAAAAACTGTTTTTT,CASSGGGQGIEKLFF
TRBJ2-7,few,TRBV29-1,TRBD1,TGCAGCGTCAACTTGGGACAGGGCTCCTACGAGCAGTACTTC,CSVNLGQGSYEQYF
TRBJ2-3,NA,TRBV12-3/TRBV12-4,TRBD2,TGTGCCAGCAGTCGGTCCAGCGGGAGAGCCGATACGCAGTATTTT,CASSRSSGRADTQYF
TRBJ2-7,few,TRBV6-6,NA,TGTGCCAGCAGTTACATCCCCGCATACTCCTACGAGCAGTACTTC,CASSYIPAYSYEQYF
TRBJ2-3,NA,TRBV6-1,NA,TGTGCCAGCCAAATTAGACTAGCAGATACGCAGTATTTT,CASQIRLADTQYF
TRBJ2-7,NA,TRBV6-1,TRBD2,TGTGCCAGCAGCCGAGGGGATCTGGGGGGGTCCTACGAGCAGTACTTC,CASSRGDLGGSYEQYF
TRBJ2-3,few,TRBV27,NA,TGTGCCAGCAGTTTAGCGGACATAAGTACGCAGTATTTT,CASSLADISTQYF
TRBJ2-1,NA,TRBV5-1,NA,TGCGCCAGCAGCTTGGAAAGAGCGGGCTACAATGAGCAGTTCTTC,CASSLERAGYNEQFF
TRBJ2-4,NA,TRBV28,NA,TGTGCCAGCAGCACAATAAAGGTCGAGTCCAAAAACATTCAGTACTTC,CASSTIKVESKNIQYF
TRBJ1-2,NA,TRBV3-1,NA,TGTGCCAGCAGCCAAGTGGCAGCTAACTATGGCTACACCTTC,CASSQVAANYGYTF
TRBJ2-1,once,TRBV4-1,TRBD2,TGCGCCAGCAGCCTCCGACAAGGACTAGCGGACAATGAGCAGTTCTTC,CASSLRQGLADNEQFF
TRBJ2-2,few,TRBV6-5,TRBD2,TGTGCCAGCAGCCTTGGGGTAGCGGGTGGGGAGCTGTTTTTT,CASSLGVAGGELFF
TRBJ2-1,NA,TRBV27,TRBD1,TGTGCCAGCAGTGATGACAGGGGGCTTTGGGAGCAGTTCTTC,CASSDDRGLWEQFF
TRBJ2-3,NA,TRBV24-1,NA,TGTGCCACCAGTAGGGGAGGCGCAGATACGCAGTATTTT,CATSRGGADTQYF
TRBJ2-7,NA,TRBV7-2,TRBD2,TGTGCCAGCAGCCCCGGGGGGGCCGAGCAGCACTTC,CASSPGGAEQHF
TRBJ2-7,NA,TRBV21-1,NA,TGTGCCAGCAGTTCTTACCGATGGGGGGCGGCAATTCACGAGCAGTACTTC,CASSSYRWGAAIHEQYF
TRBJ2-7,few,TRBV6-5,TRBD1,TGTGCCAGCTCAGGACAGGGGGCGAACGAGCAGTACTTC,CASSGQGANEQYF
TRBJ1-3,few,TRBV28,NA,TGTGCCAGCAGTCCCCGGCGCGCCACCATATATTTT,CASSPRRATIYF
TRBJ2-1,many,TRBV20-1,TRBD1,TGCAGTGCTAGAGATAGGGAAGGGACAGGGGGATATGAGCAGTTCTTC,CSARDREGTGGYEQFF
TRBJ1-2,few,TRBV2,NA,TGTGCCAGCAGTGTGTTGGTGCCCACAAATGGCTACACCTTC,CASSVLVPTNGYTF
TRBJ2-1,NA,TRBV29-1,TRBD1,TGCAGCACACGACAGGGGCCTTCCGAGCAGTTCTTC,CSTRQGPSEQFF
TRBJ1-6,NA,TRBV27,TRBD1,TGTGCCAGCAGTTTTCGGGACAGGGGGTTACCCCTCCACTTT,CASSFRDRGLPLHF
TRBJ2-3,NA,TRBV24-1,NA,TGTGCCACCAGTGATCCCGGGGGTCCGAGCACAGATACGCAGTATTTT,CATSDPGGPSTDTQYF
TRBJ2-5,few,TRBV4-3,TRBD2,TGCGCCAGCAGCTTCGGACTAGCGGGAGGTGAGACCCAGTACTTC,CASSFGLAGGETQYF
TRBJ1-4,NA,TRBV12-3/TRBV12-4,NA,TGTGCCAGCAGTACCTGGCGGGGTGAGAAAATGTTTTTT,CASSTWRGEKMFF
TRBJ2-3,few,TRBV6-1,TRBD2,TGTGCCAGCAGTGGAGATCAACTAGCGGCTAGCACAGATACGCAGTATTTT,CASSGDQLAASTDTQYF
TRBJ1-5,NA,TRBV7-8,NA,TGTGCCAGCAGCTTACCGGTCCGGGACCTATATAGCAATCAGCCCCAGCATTTT,CASSLPVRDLYSNQPQHF
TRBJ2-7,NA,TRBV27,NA,TGTGCCAGCAGCCATGCTACGGATTACGAGCAGTACTTC,CASSHATDYEQYF
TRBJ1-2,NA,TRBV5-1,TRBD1,TGCGCCAGCAGCTGGGGACAGGGTGGGAACTATGGCTACACCTTC,CASSWGQGGNYGYTF